Sequencing of this T cell receptor beta chain was carried out in a study of cytomegalovirus exposure and HLA in healthy donors. A few counts support this clone. Its matching antigen is unknown. General study results and limits: Across donors, presence/absence analyses took sequencing depth to be roughly uniform.

Germline V gives CDR1 MGHRA, CDR2 YSYEKL. The J segment lost 9 bases and the V segment lost 6 bases, leaving 10 bases of the junction unmatched. The CDR3 consists of 16 residues. With 60 Vbeta and 13 Jbeta primers, the PCR was carried out. Data came from immunoSEQ multiplex PCR; TCRdb stores just in-frame clones and leaves some out. The sample lists about 120,000 clones, 10% to 13% seen once, with 4% to 5% in the top ten. Sequencing used PBMCs. The chain couples TRBV4-1 to TRBJ2-1; TRBD2 aligns across 14 bases. This TCR was sampled from a woman aged 18-29 years in good health and CMV-seropositive. The CDR3 protein is CASSPGTSGREGEQFF. The CDR3 DNA reads as TGCGCCAGCAGTCCCGGGACTAGCGGGAGAGAGGGTGAGCAGTTCTTC.